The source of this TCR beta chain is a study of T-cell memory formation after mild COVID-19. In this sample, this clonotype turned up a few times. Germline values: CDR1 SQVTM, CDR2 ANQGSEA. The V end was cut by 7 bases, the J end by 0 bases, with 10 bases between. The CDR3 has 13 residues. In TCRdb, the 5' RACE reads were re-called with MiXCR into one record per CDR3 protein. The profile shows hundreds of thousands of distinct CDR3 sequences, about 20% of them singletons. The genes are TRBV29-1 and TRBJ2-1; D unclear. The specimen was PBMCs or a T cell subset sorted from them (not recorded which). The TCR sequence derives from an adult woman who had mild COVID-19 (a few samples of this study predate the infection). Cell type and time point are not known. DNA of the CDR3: TGCAGCGCAGAAAAGGGCTCCTACAATGAGCAGTTCTTC. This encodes CSAEKGSYNEQFF.